This T cell receptor beta chain was found in a study of control samples from healthy donors and cancer patients. In this sample, this clone turned up once. Germline CDR1 and CDR2: LNHDA and SQIVND (reference sequence). This CDR3 has 14 amino acids. Trimming cost V 3 bases and J 7 bases, with 13 bases left between them. Data came from immunoSEQ multiplex PCR; TCRdb stores just in-frame clones and leaves some out. Of more than 95,000 clones listed, about 94% are singletons. Sequenced input: blood. The sequence was collected from a man in his thirties or forties in good health. The chain has TRBV19 and TRBJ2-1; D unresolved. The CDR3 sequence: CASSMGPLTNEQFF. The CDR3 nucleotides read TGTGCCAGTAGTATGGGCCCGCTTACGAATGAGCAGTTCTTC.